The rows below give T cell receptor beta chains drawn from one sample of a study of CD8 T cells in Susac syndrome. TCRdb processed the immunoSEQ multiplex PCR reads anew with MiXCR; each CDR3 protein has one entry. The data contain over 300,000 distinct CDR3 sequences, about 92% of them singletons. Input material: CD4+ T cells from PBMCs. The receptors derive from a human donor with multiple sclerosis. The CDR3 runs from the conserved cysteine through the conserved F or W. A D gene is named only where the DNA matches it firmly. Expanded clones get a size class; other rows say once, few or many, or leave the size out.

>TRBJ2-1|TRBV3-1|NA|TRBD1
TGTGCCAGCAGCCAAGTTGGACAGGGATTATACAATGAGCAGTTCTTC
CASSQVGQGLYNEQFF
>TRBJ1-1|TRBV19|NA|NA
TGTGCCAGTAGTACGCAGAAGAACACTGAAGCTTTCTTT
CASSTQKNTEAFF
>TRBJ2-1|TRBV6-2/TRBV6-3|NA|TRBD1
TGTGCCAGCAGACTCCGGGGACAGACCTACAATGAGCAGTTCTTC
CASRLRGQTYNEQFF
>TRBJ1-1|TRBV2|NA|NA
TGTGCCAGCAGTGCAAGGGCGTACACTGAAGCTTTCTTT
CASSARAYTEAFF
>TRBJ2-7|TRBV7-6|NA|NA
TGTGCCAGCAGCTTATCCGTAGGGATCCACGAGCAGTACTTC
CASSLSVGIHEQYF
>TRBJ1-2|TRBV4-2|NA|NA
TGTGCCAGCAGCCAAGTTGGGGGCGGACAGTTGAACTATGGCTACACCTTC
CASSQVGGGQLNYGYTF
>TRBJ1-2|TRBV20-1|NA|NA
TGCAGTGCCTTTCAGTCGCAGGGCTACACCTTC
CSAFQSQGYTF
>TRBJ2-7|TRBV3-1|NA|NA
TGTGCCAGCAGCCAAGATATCGGGACCCCGTTTTACGAGCAGTACTTC
CASSQDIGTPFYEQYF
>TRBJ2-7|TRBV5-1|NA|NA
TGCGCCAGCAGAGTCTCAGGGGAAGACGAGCAGTACTTC
CASRVSGEDEQYF
>TRBJ2-1|TRBV5-1|NA|NA
TGCGCCAGCAGCTTGGTAGGTACCTACAATGAGCAGTTCTTC
CASSLVGTYNEQFF
>TRBJ2-7|TRBV11-2|NA|NA
TGTGCCAGCAGCGAGGACCAACTTCAAGAGCAGTACTTC
CASSEDQLQEQYF
>TRBJ1-6|TRBV23-1|NA|TRBD1
TGCGCCAGCAGTCGCAGGTATCGGGACAGGCAATCACCCCTCCACTTT
CASSRRYRDRQSPLHF
>TRBJ2-5|TRBV29-1|NA|NA
TGCAGCGTTGAAAGATCGGGAGCACAAGAGACCCAGTACTTC
CSVERSGAQETQYF
>TRBJ2-3|TRBV12-3/TRBV12-4|NA|NA
TGTGCCAGCAGTACCCAAGGGATTATTATGGATACGCAGTATTTT
CASSTQGIIMDTQYF
>TRBJ1-2|TRBV9|NA|NA
TGTGCCAGCAGCGTAGAGACAGGTTATGGCTACACCTTC
CASSVETGYGYTF
>TRBJ2-5|TRBV6-5|NA|NA
TGTGCCAGCAGTTACTCGGACAGTGTTAGGGAAGAGACCCAGTACTTC
CASSYSDSVREETQYF
>TRBJ2-1|TRBV9|NA|NA
TGTGCCAGCAGCGTAGCGAGGAGGGCCCTCAACATTGAGCAGTTCTTC
CASSVARRALNIEQFF
>TRBJ1-1|TRBV5-1|NA|NA
TGCGCCAGCATGGCCCGGGGGCAGATGGACACTGAAGCTTTCTTT
CASMARGQMDTEAFF
>TRBJ1-5|TRBV19|NA|NA
TGTGCCAGTAGTGCCATAACAGGGCCTCGCAATCAGCCCCAGCATTTT
CASSAITGPRNQPQHF
>TRBJ1-4|TRBV20-1|NA|NA
TGCAGTGCCTGGCGGAGGGGCGGCAATGAAAAACTGTTTTTT
CSAWRRGGNEKLFF
>TRBJ2-3|TRBV6-5|NA|TRBD1
TGTGCCAGCAGAAGGGACAGGGGGACAGATACGCAGTATTTT
CASRRDRGTDTQYF
>TRBJ2-1|TRBV5-6|NA|TRBD1
TGTGCCAGCAGCTCAAGACAGGGTGGGTACAATGAGCAGTTCTTC
CASSSRQGGYNEQFF
>TRBJ1-2|TRBV7-2|NA|NA
TGTGCCAGCAGCTTTGGGGGGGGCGCTTCATATGGCTACACCTTC
CASSFGGGASYGYTF
>TRBJ2-3|TRBV5-1|few|TRBD2
TGCGCCAGCTGCGGACTAGCGGTAACGGGTGGTACGCAGTATTTT
CASCGLAVTGGTQYF
>TRBJ2-7|TRBV12-3/TRBV12-4|NA|NA
TGTGCCAGCAGCCTTACGGGACACCTCTACTTC
CASSLTGHLYF
>TRBJ2-7|TRBV5-1|NA|NA
TGCGCCAGCAGCCCCATGACAGTCTACGAGCAGTACTTC
CASSPMTVYEQYF
>TRBJ1-5|TRBV5-1|NA|NA
TGCGCCAGCAGCTTGGAGGGGTGGGATCAGCCCCAGCATTTT
CASSLEGWDQPQHF
>TRBJ2-3|TRBV29-1|NA|NA
TGCAGCGTTGTAGGCAGGGGCACAGATACGCAGTATTTT
CSVVGRGTDTQYF
>TRBJ1-3|TRBV29-1|NA|NA
TGCAGCGCCGGAATGTCCTCTGGAAACACCATATATTTT
CSAGMSSGNTIYF
>TRBJ1-1|TRBV18|NA|TRBD1
TGTGCCAGCTCACCGAACCGACAGGGGTCGGGCACTGAAGCTTTCTTT
CASSPNRQGSGTEAFF
>TRBJ1-1|TRBV10-3|NA|NA
TGTGCCATCCGTCGGCAATTCGGGGACGGGAACACTGAAGCTTTCTTT
CAIRRQFGDGNTEAFF
>TRBJ2-1|TRBV20-1|NA|TRBD1
TGCAGTCCCAGGGACAGGGGGAACAATGAGCAGTTCTTC
CSPRDRGNNEQFF
>TRBJ1-1|TRBV27|NA|NA
TGTGCCAGCAGTTTCGCCATGACAGGGAACACTGAAGCTTTCTTT
CASSFAMTGNTEAFF
>TRBJ2-1|TRBV4-1|NA|TRBD1
TGCGCCAGCAGCTTTTGGACAGGGGGCAAAATCAATGAGCAGTTCTTC
CASSFWTGGKINEQFF
>TRBJ2-1|TRBV3-1|NA|TRBD1
TGTGCCAGCAGCCAAGGGGACAGGGGGTGGGATGAGCAGTTCTTC
CASSQGDRGWDEQFF
>TRBJ2-7|TRBV29-1|NA|NA
TGCAGCGTTGGGGGTTTACTAACCTACGAGCAGTACTTC
CSVGGLLTYEQYF
>TRBJ2-7|TRBV9|NA|TRBD2
TGTGCCAGCAGCGTAGCAGTTGCGGCGGGAGTGTCGGAGCAGTACTTC
CASSVAVAAGVSEQYF
>TRBJ1-1|TRBV4-3|NA|NA
TGCGCCAGCAGCCAAGCTGGGCTGAACACTGAAGCTTTCTTT
CASSQAGLNTEAFF
>TRBJ2-4|TRBV18|NA|TRBD1
TGTGCCAGCTCACCACCGACAGGGAACATTCAGTACTTC
CASSPPTGNIQYF
>TRBJ2-5|TRBV10-3|once|TRBD2
TGTGCCATCAGTTGGACTAGCTCAGAGACCCAGTACTTC
CAISWTSSETQYF